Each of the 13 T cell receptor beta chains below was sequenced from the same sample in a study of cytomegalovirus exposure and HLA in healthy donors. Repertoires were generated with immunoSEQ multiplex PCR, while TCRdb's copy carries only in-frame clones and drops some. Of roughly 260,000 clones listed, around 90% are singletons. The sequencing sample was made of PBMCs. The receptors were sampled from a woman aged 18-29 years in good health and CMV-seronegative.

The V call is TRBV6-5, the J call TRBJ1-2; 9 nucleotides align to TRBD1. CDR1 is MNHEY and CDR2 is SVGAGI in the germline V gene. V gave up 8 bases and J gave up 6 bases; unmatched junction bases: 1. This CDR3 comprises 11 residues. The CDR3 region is CASGTGNGYTF. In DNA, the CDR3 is TGTGCCAGCGGGACAGGGAATGGCTACACCTTC.

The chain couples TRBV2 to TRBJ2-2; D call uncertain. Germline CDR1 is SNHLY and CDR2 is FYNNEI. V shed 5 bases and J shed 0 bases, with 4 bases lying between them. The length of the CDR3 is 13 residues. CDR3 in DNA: TGTGCCAGCAGTCAGGCGAACACCGGGGAGCTGTTTTTT. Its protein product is CASSQANTGELFF.

The CDR3 is CASSGTSNQPQHF. In nucleotides, the CDR3 is TGTGCCAGCAGTGGGACAAGCAATCAGCCCCAGCATTTT. The genes are TRBV6-5 and TRBJ1-5, with D possibly matching TRBD1 (6 bases). Between the trimmed V and J ends, which lost 5 bases and 1 base, there was a span of 6 bases. Germline-derived CDR1 and CDR2 are MNHEY and SVGAGI. The CDR3 covers 13 residues.

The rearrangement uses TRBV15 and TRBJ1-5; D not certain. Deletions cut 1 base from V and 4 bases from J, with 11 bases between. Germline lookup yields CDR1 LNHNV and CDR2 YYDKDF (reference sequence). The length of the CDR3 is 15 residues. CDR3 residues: CATSRVGGPNQPQHF. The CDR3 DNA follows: TGTGCCACCAGCAGAGTGGGTGGGCCTAATCAGCCCCAGCATTTT.

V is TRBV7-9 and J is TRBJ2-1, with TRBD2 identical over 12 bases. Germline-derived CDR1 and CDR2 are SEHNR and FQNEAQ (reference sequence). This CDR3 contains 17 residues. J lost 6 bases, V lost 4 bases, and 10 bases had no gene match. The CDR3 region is CASSSGLAGTWGNEQFF. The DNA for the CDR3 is TGTGCCAGCAGCTCTGGACTAGCGGGGACCTGGGGCAATGAGCAGTTCTTC.

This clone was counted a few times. The DNA for the CDR3 is TGTGCCAGCAGCCAAGATCAGGGCGAGTACACTGAAGCTTTCTTT. Its translation: CASSQDQGEYTEAFF. The rearrangement joins TRBV14 to TRBJ1-1, with D possibly TRBD1 on 5 matching bases. Trimming stripped 0 bases from V and 3 bases from J, with 11 bases between. Germline CDR1 is SGHDN and CDR2 is FVKESK. The CDR3 extends over 15 amino acids.

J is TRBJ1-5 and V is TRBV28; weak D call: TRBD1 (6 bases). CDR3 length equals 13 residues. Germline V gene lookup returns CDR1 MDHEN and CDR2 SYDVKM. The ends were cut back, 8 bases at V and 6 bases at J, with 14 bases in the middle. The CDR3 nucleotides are TGTGCCAGCCGGGGTACAGGGAGTCAGCCCCAGCATTTT. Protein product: CASRGTGSQPQHF.

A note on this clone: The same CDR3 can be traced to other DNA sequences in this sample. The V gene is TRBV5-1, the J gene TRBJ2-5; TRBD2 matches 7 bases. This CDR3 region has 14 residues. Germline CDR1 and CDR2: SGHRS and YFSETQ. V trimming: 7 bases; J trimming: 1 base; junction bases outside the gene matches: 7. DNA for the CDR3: TGCGCCAGCTCTTTGGGGGGGTCCCAAGAGACCCAGTACTTC. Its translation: CASSLGGSQETQYF.

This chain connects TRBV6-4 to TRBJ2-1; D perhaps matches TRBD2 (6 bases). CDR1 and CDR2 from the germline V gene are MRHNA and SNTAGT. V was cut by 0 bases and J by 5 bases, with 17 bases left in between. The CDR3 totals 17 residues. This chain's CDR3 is CASSDSIVDYADNEQFF. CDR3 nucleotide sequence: TGTGCCAGCAGTGACTCGATTGTGGACTACGCAGACAATGAGCAGTTCTTC.

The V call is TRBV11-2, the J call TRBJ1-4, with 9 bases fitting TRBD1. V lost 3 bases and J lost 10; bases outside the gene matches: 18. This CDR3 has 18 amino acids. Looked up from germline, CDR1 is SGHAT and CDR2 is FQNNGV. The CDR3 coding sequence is TGTGCCAGCAGCTTGAAAAAGGGACAGGGCCCTGAAATACGAAAACTGTTTTTT. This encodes CASSLKKGQGPEIRKLFF.

This CDR3 reads CASTLGKAGIYEQYV. CDR3 DNA: TGTGCCAGCACCTTGGGAAAAGCAGGGATCTACGAGCAGTACGTC. V is TRBV2 and J is TRBJ2-7, with TRBD1 as a possible D gene (5 bases). This CDR3 region has 15 residues. V dropped 7 bases and J dropped 3 bases, with 19 bases sitting between them. The germline V gene encodes CDR1 SNHLY and CDR2 FYNNEI.

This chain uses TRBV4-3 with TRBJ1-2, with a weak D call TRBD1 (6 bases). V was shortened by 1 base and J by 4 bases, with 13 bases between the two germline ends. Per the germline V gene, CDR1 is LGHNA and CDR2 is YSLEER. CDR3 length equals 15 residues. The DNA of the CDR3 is TGCGCCAGCAGCCAAGGTACAGGGAGACGCTATGGCTACACCTTC. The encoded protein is CASSQGTGRRYGYTF.

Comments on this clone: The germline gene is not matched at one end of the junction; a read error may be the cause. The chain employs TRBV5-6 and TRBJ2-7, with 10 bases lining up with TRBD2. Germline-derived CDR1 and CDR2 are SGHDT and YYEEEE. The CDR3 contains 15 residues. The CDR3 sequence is CASRLERGGSHEQYF. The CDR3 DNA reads TGTGCCAGCAGACTCGAGCGGGGGGGCTCCCACGAGCAGTACTTC.